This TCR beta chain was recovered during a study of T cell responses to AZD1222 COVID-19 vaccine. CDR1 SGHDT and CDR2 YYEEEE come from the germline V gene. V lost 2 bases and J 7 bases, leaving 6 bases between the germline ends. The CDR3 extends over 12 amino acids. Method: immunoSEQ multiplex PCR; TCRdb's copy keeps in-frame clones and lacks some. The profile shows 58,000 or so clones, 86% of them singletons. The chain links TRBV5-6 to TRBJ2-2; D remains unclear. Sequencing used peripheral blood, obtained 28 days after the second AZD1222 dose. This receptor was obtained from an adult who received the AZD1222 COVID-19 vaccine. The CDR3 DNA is TGTGCCAGCAGCTTACAATACGGGGAGCTGTTTTTT. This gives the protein CASSLQYGELFF.